The 18 T cell receptor beta chains given below trace back to one sample, sequenced in a study of spatial heterogeneity in lung cancer (dated by TCRdb to between 2018 and 2020). Overall study outcomes, separate from this receptor: The tumor nonsynonymous mutation count correlated with the number of expanded intratumoral alpha and beta TCRs.

For these receptors, no antigen is known. Receptors were amplified or captured by 5' RACE. The sequencing machine was a NextSeq 500. The raw public reads went through TCRdb reprocessing: fastp at Q25, MiXCR clone calling, in-frame beta chains kept. A single entry per CDR3 protein holds the most common genes and DNA from its merged rows. For this sample there are roughly 9,300 distinct CDR3 sequences; roughly 6% appear just once. Roughly 23% of the sample rests with the top ten. Interpreted using the paper, the time point label stands for: sample taken at primary tumor resection. This specimen consisted of lung tumor tissue, obtained at surgery. These receptors all come from a female donor with early-stage non-small cell lung cancer.

This clonotype was counted ten times or more. The V and J genes are TRBV3-1 and TRBJ2-3; maybe TRBD1 (5 bases). The V gene lost 2 bases and the J gene lost 0 bases, with 9 bases spanning the gap. Germline loops: CDR1 LGHDT, CDR2 YNNKEL (reference sequence). The CDR3 runs to 15 residues. CDR3 bases: TGTGCCAGCAGCCAACATCAGGGTAGCACAGATACGCAGTATTTT. This translates into CASSQHQGSTDTQYF.

The CDR3 coding sequence is TGTGCCAGCAGCGTAGGACCTAGCGGGACCTCCGATACGCAGTATTTT. It specifies CASSVGPSGTSDTQYF. The chain combines TRBV9 with TRBJ2-3; 9 bases align to TRBD2. The V gene's germline CDR1 is SGDLS and CDR2 YYNGEE. The CDR3 consists of 16 residues. Trimming cost V 0 bases and J 6 bases; bases outside gene matches: 8. The whole variable domain, remainder taken from reference TRBV9 and TRBJ2-3, is DSGVTQTPKHLITATGQRVTLRCSPRSGDLSVYWYQQSLDQGLQFLIQYYNGEERAKGNILERFSAQQFPDLHSELNLSSLELGDSALYFCASSVGPSGTSDTQYFGPGTRLTVL.

Relative to its sample, this clonotype is medium-sized (0.01 to 0.1%). The genes are TRBV6-2 or TRBV6-3 and TRBJ1-5; unclear D gene. CDR3 length: 15 residues. Germline CDR1 and CDR2: MNHEY and SVGEGT. V gave up 5 bases and J gave up 1 base, with 12 bases separating them. CDR3 protein: CASSPIRGSNQPQHF. The CDR3 nucleotides are TGTGCCAGCAGTCCCATTCGAGGGAGCAATCAGCCCCAGCATTTT.

There are many counts of this clonotype. The V call is TRBV30, the J call TRBJ1-2; D remains unclear. Germline V CDR1 and CDR2: GTSNPN, SVGIG (reference sequence). The CDR3 runs 13 residues. V lost 5 bases and J 6 bases, leaving 16 bases between the germline ends. The CDR3 region has the DNA TGTGCCTGGTCCCGGGCCCTCGGGGATGGCTACACCTTC. It is translated as CAWSRALGDGYTF.

This clonotype was counted many times. V and J are TRBV6-2 or TRBV6-3 and TRBJ1-1; no reliable D call. CDR1 and CDR2 from the germline V gene are MNHEY and SVGEGT. The V and J ends lost 7 bases and 7 bases respectively, with 13 bases between them. This CDR3 is built from 12 residues. The CDR3 sequence is CASKVAVGEAFF. In DNA, the CDR3 is TGTGCCAGCAAAGTTGCGGTAGGTGAAGCTTTCTTT.

V is TRBV30 and J is TRBJ1-2, with no clear D. The CDR3 is 13 residues long. The V and J ends lost 3 bases and 4 bases respectively, with 12 bases between them. Germline loops: CDR1 GTSNPN, CDR2 SVGIG (reference sequence). This CDR3 is CAWREGFFYGYTF. The DNA for the CDR3 is TGTGCCTGGAGGGAGGGTTTCTTCTATGGCTACACCTTC.

Within the sample, this clonotype is medium-sized (0.01 to 0.1%). The rearrangement links TRBV10-3 to TRBJ2-7, with 8 bases aligning to TRBD1. J was trimmed by 6 bases and V by 5 bases; bases with no gene match: 12. The germline V gene encodes CDR1 ENHRY and CDR2 SYGVKD. The CDR3 extends over 15 amino acids. CDR3 bases: TGTGCCATCAGTCGAACCGGGACAGGTTTTGTCGAGCAGTACTTC. Its translation is CAISRTGTGFVEQYF.

This clonotype was observed many times. The gene calls are TRBV7-9 and TRBJ2-7; D not certain. Germline CDR1 is SEHNR and CDR2 is FQNEAQ (reference sequence). The CDR3 has 12 residues. V dropped 5 bases and J dropped 1 base, with 6 bases sitting between them. The CDR3 loop reads CASSLVSYEQYF. As DNA, the CDR3 is TGTGCCAGCAGCCTTGTATCCTACGAGCAGTACTTC.

The table lists this clonotype with many counts. The chain has TRBV6-4 and TRBJ2-1, with D tentatively TRBD1 or TRBD2 (5 bases each). The CDR3 loop spans 13 amino acids. Trimming took off 3 bases at V and 13 bases at J, with 16 bases between the two ends. Germline V lookup: CDR1 MRHNA, CDR2 SNTAGT. The CDR3 region is CASSESAGTHQFF. The CDR3 coding sequence is TGTGCCAGCAGTGAATCGGCCGGGACCCACCAGTTCTTC.

By its share, this clonotype is medium-sized. The J gene is TRBJ2-1, the V gene TRBV9; 12 bases match TRBD2. Germline lookup yields CDR1 SGDLS and CDR2 YYNGEE. V was clipped by 4 bases and J by 0 bases; unmatched bases: 8. The CDR3 consists of 18 residues. CDR3: CASSTGLAGGSSYNEQFF. In DNA form, the CDR3 reads TGTGCCAGCAGCACAGGGCTAGCGGGAGGGAGCTCCTACAATGAGCAGTTCTTC.

This clonotype was seen at least ten times. The chain uses TRBV19 and TRBJ2-1; 8 nucleotides agree with TRBD2. Trimming cost V 5 bases and J 8 bases; bases outside gene matches: 11. This CDR3 has 15 residues. Germline assignment: CDR1 LNHDA and CDR2 SQIVND (reference sequence). CDR3 sequence reads: CASSSWETSADEQFF. The CDR3 bases are TGTGCCAGTAGTTCATGGGAGACTAGCGCCGATGAGCAGTTCTTC.

The gene calls are TRBV10-2 and TRBJ2-1; 11 nucleotides align to TRBD2. CDR3 length equals 15 residues. Germline V gene data show CDR1 as WSHSY and CDR2 as SAAADI. V dropped 5 bases and J dropped 7; count of bases not matched to a gene: 7. The chain's CDR3 is CASSSTSGVGNEQFF. CDR3 in DNA: TGCGCCAGCAGTTCGACTAGCGGGGTGGGGAATGAGCAGTTCTTC.

This clonotype is medium-sized. CDR3 amino acids: CASSYSIENQPQHF. Here the CDR3 DNA reads TGTGCCAGCAGTTACTCAATTGAGAATCAGCCCCAGCATTTT. This chain connects TRBV6-6 to TRBJ1-5; unclear D gene. The V end lost 0 bases, the J end lost 4 bases, and 7 bases lay between the germline ends. The length of the CDR3 is 14 residues. Germline V gene sequence: CDR1 MNHNY, CDR2 SVGAGI (reference sequence).

This clonotype was seen repeatedly, ten times or more. The gene calls are TRBV10-2 and TRBJ1-1, with unresolved D. Per the germline V gene, CDR1 is WSHSY and CDR2 is SAAADI. This CDR3 comprises 12 residues. The germline V and J ends were trimmed by 5 bases and 8 bases, with 12 bases remaining between them. The DNA for the CDR3 is TGCGCCAGCAGTTCCCACCGTCGGGAAGCTTTCTTT. Protein sequence: CASSSHRREAFF.

This clonotype was recorded many times. V usage is TRBV18 and J usage is TRBJ1-4; tentatively, D is TRBD1 (5 bases). The CDR3 has 12 amino acids. Looked up from germline, CDR1 is KGHSH and CDR2 is LQKENI. The V end was cut by 2 bases, the J end by 13 bases, with 11 bases between. CDR3 in DNA: TGTGCCAGCTCACCAGAGGGACGCCCACTGTTTTTT. Amino acids: CASSPEGRPLFF.

This clonotype occurred many times. The chain couples TRBV10-3 to TRBJ2-6; possibly TRBD1 for D (6 bases). Trimming took off 3 bases at V and 2 bases at J, with 11 bases between the two ends. Per the germline V gene, CDR1 is ENHRY and CDR2 is SYGVKD. The CDR3 extends over 16 amino acids. The CDR3 nucleotides are TGTGCCATCAGTGAACAAGGGGGTGCTGGGGCCAACGTCCTGACTTTC. Translation gives CAISEQGGAGANVLTF.

The sample holds many counts of this clonotype. The chain carries TRBV7-9 and TRBJ2-3; D gene uncertain. The CDR3 has 15 residues. Germline V lookup: CDR1 SEHNR, CDR2 FQNEAQ (reference sequence). V lost 5 bases, J lost 3 bases, and 15 bases lay in between. Here the CDR3 DNA reads TGTGCCAGCAGCCCGGGTTCGGTCTTAACAGATACGCAGTATTTT. Protein: CASSPGSVLTDTQYF.

This clonotype was counted ten times or more. The CDR3 coding sequence is TGTGCTAGTGGTTTGGTACGACAGGGTCACACCGGGGAGCTGTTTTTT. This translates into CASGLVRQGHTGELFF. The rearrangement uses TRBV12-5 and TRBJ2-2; 7 bases map to TRBD1. Germline trimming cut 0 bases from V and 3 bases from J; bases unmatched to any gene: 4. This CDR3 is 16 amino acids long. Germline V gives CDR1 LGHNT, CDR2 FRNRAP.